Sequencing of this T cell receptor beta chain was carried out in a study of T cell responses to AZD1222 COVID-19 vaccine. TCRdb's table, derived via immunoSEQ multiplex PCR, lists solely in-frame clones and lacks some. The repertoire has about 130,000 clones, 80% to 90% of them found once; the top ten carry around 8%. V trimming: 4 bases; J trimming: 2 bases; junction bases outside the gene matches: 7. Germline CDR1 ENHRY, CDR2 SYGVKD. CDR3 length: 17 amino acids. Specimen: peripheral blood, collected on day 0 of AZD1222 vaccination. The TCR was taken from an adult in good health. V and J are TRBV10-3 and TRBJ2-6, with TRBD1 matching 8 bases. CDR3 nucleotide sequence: TGTGCCATCAGTGGCAGGACAGGGCTGGCTGGGGCCAACGTCCTGACTTTC. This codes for CAISGRTGLAGANVLTF.